This is a list of T cell receptor beta chains from one sample in a study of OX40 agonist ivuxolimab in advanced cancers. Generated by immunoSEQ multiplex PCR, the TCRdb table keeps only in-frame clones and is missing some. The sample has tens of thousands of clones, about 85% seen once. Source: CD4+ or CD8+ T cells sorted from blood, taken in a trial of the OX40 agonist ivuxolimab. Receptor source: an adult with an advanced solid tumor such as melanoma, head and neck, liver or kidney cancer. The CDR3 runs from the conserved cysteine through the conserved F or W. A D gene is named only where the DNA matches it firmly. Size tells how often a clone was seen (once, few, many) or the class of an expanded clone, and some rows leave it out.

size	V	J	D	length	DNA	CDR3
few	TRBV2	TRBJ1-4	TRBD1	15	TGTGCCAGCCGCAAGACAGGGATTCCTAATGAAAAACTGTTTTTT	CASRKTGIPNEKLFF
NA	TRBV18	TRBJ1-4	NA	15	TGTGCCAGCTCACCACCGGAGCAGGGTGGGGAAAAACTGTTTTTT	CASSPPEQGGEKLFF
once	TRBV19	TRBJ1-2	NA	14	TGTGCCAGTAGTCCCCGGACATCTAACTATGGCTACACCTTC	CASSPRTSNYGYTF
NA	TRBV5-1	TRBJ2-7	TRBD1	14	TGCGCCAGCGGGGTCGGGACAGGGGCCGCTAGGCAGTACTTC	CASGVGTGAARQYF
once	TRBV5-4	TRBJ2-2	TRBD2	18	TGTGCCAGCAGCTTGGGACTAGCGGGCCGCATTAACACCGGGGAGCTGTTTTTT	CASSLGLAGRINTGELFF
NA	TRBV28	TRBJ2-2	NA	13	TGTGCCAGCAGATCCTTCAGGGGCGGGGAGCTGTTTTTT	CASRSFRGGELFF
NA	TRBV7-9	TRBJ2-7	NA	18	TGTGCCAGCAGCTCCGAAAGTAGGGGTCATATCCTACCCCTAGTGCAGTACTTC	CASSSESRGHILPLVQYF
few	TRBV19	TRBJ1-6	NA	13	TGTGCCAGTCGCGGGGGAGGTAATTCACCCCTCCACTTT	CASRGGGNSPLHF
NA	TRBV4-2	TRBJ1-4	TRBD1	15	TGTGCCAGCAGCTTAGCGATAGGACAGGGACAATCGGTGTTTTTT	CASSLAIGQGQSVFF
NA	TRBV7-2	TRBJ2-1	NA	13	TGTGCCAGCAGCTTAGAGGTCTACAATGAGCAGTTCTTC	CASSLEVYNEQFF
NA	TRBV9	TRBJ1-1	NA	16	TGTGCCAGCAGCGTAGGATTCGAGGAGAGGAGCACTGAAGCTTTCTTT	CASSVGFEERSTEAFF
NA	TRBV28	TRBJ2-3	NA	14	TGTGCCACGGACGTCCCGGGAGTAACAGATACGCAGTATTTT	CATDVPGVTDTQYF
NA	TRBV5-1	TRBJ2-1	TRBD2	15	TGCGCCAGCAGGCGGACTAGCGGGTCCTACAATGAGCAGTTCTTC	CASRRTSGSYNEQFF
NA	TRBV7-9	TRBJ2-7	TRBD2	16	TGTGCCAGCAGCCCGCGAGAGAGGACTAGCGGCTACGAGCAGTACTTC	CASSPRERTSGYEQYF
NA	TRBV7-2	TRBJ2-3	NA	13	TGTGCCAGCAGCACACAGAATTTGGATACGCAGTATTTT	CASSTQNLDTQYF
NA	TRBV7-9	TRBJ2-7	NA	13	TGTGCCAGCAGCTTCGGGGGCCCCTACGAGCAGTACTTC	CASSFGGPYEQYF
NA	TRBV4-1	TRBJ2-5	NA	15	TGCGCCAGCAGCCGATCAAGGAGCGCCCAAGAGACCCAGTACTTC	CASSRSRSAQETQYF
NA	TRBV25-1	TRBJ2-3	NA	11	TGTGCCAGCAGGGTCACAGATACGCAGTATTTT	CASRVTDTQYF
NA	TRBV5-7	TRBJ2-7	TRBD1	14	TGTGCCAGCAGCTTGACAGGGGAGTCCTACGAGCAGTACTTC	CASSLTGESYEQYF
NA	TRBV29-1	TRBJ2-5	NA	11	TGCAGCGTAACAGGGCAAGAGACCCAGTACTTC	CSVTGQETQYF
NA	TRBV5-1	TRBJ2-1	NA	14	TGCGCCAGCAGCTTGTTACGCTCCTACAATGAGCAGTTCTTC	CASSLLRSYNEQFF
NA	TRBV5-4	TRBJ2-1	NA	16	TGTGCCAGCAGCTTAGGGGGGCCGAGCTCCTACAATGAGCAGTTCTTC	CASSLGGPSSYNEQFF
NA	TRBV19	TRBJ2-7	NA	13	TGTGCCAGTAGTATACAGGGTTTGAACGAGCAGTACTTC	CASSIQGLNEQYF
once	TRBV14	TRBJ2-1	TRBD2	16	TGTGCCAGCAGCCAAATAAGCGGGAGGGATTACAATGAGCAGTTCTTC	CASSQISGRDYNEQFF
NA	TRBV2	TRBJ2-3	TRBD2	21	TGTGCCAGCAGTCGTAGACGGACTAGCGGGAGAAAGGCCTTGGGCACAGATACGCAGTATTTT	CASSRRRTSGRKALGTDTQYF
NA	TRBV27	TRBJ2-5	TRBD1	15	TGTGCCAGCAGTCGCCCCGGACAGGGACAAGAGACCCAGTACTTC	CASSRPGQGQETQYF
NA	TRBV10-2	TRBJ2-7	TRBD2	12	TGCGCCGCGGGAGTCCTCCCTTACGAGCAGTACTTC	CAAGVLPYEQYF
NA	TRBV7-9	TRBJ2-7	NA	13	TGTGCCAGCAGTCCCGTTCTCTCCTACGAGCAGTACTTC	CASSPVLSYEQYF
few	TRBV5-4	TRBJ2-7	TRBD1	16	TGTGCCAGCAGCTTGGATCCGGACAGGGTAACCTACGAGCAGTACTTC	CASSLDPDRVTYEQYF
NA	TRBV16	TRBJ2-7	NA	14	TGTGCCAGCAGCCAATCGATGGTCACCTACGAGCAGTACTTC	CASSQSMVTYEQYF
NA	TRBV6-1	TRBJ2-5	NA	12	TGTGCCAGCAGTGTGGCCAGGGAGACCCAGTACTTC	CASSVARETQYF
NA	TRBV7-9	TRBJ1-6	NA	15	TGTGCCAGCAGCTTTCATAACGGGCCGAATTCACCCCTCCACTTT	CASSFHNGPNSPLHF
NA	TRBV7-9	TRBJ1-5	NA	10	TGTGCCATCGGGGATCAGCCCCAGCATTTT	CAIGDQPQHF
NA	TRBV12-2	TRBJ2-2	NA	9	TGTGCAAAGAGAGGGGAGCTGTTTTTT	CAKRGELFF
NA	TRBV5-1	TRBJ2-1	TRBD2	16	TGCGCCAGCAGCTTCCCACTAGCGGGAGGGCCCTATGAGCAGTTCTTC	CASSFPLAGGPYEQFF
NA	TRBV7-3	TRBJ2-1	NA	15	TGTGCCAGCAGCCTAGACCCGAGCTCCTACAATGAGCAGTTCTTC	CASSLDPSSYNEQFF
few	TRBV19	TRBJ2-3	NA	16	TGTGCCAGTAGTATAGTTAACCGACTTAGCACAGATACGCAGTATTTT	CASSIVNRLSTDTQYF
few	TRBV18	TRBJ2-1	TRBD2	17	TGTGCCAGCTCATCGAGGGGACTAGCGCACTCCTACAATGAGCAGTTCTTC	CASSSRGLAHSYNEQFF
NA	TRBV9	TRBJ2-3	NA	15	TGTGCCAGCGGCGTAGATGTTGGGCTCACAGATACGCAGTATTTT	CASGVDVGLTDTQYF
NA	TRBV5-1	TRBJ2-1	NA	15	TGCGCCAGCAGCTATCGACAGGTTACATACAATGAGCAGTTCTTC	CASSYRQVTYNEQFF
NA	TRBV7-3	TRBJ2-5	NA	13	TGTGCCAGCAGCTTCAGGCTAAGTGGGACCCAGTACTTC	CASSFRLSGTQYF
NA	TRBV10-3	TRBJ2-3	TRBD1	16	TGTGCCATCACTCAAGATTTGGGACAGGGCCCCGATACGCAGTATTTT	CAITQDLGQGPDTQYF
NA	TRBV4-1	TRBJ2-1	TRBD2	18	TGCGCCAGCAGCCAAGACCCGGGGGGACTAGCGGTCTACAATGAGCAGTTCTTC	CASSQDPGGLAVYNEQFF
NA	TRBV13	TRBJ2-3	TRBD1	15	TGTGCCAGCAGCTTAGGGACAGGGGGCGGAGATACGCAGTATTTT	CASSLGTGGGDTQYF
NA	TRBV30	TRBJ2-3	NA	13	TGTGCCTGGAGTGTACGGGCGACAGATACGCAGTATTTT	CAWSVRATDTQYF